These 28 T cell receptor beta chains came from one sample sequenced in a study of Ad26.COV2.S vaccination and SARS-CoV-2 variants. The data were produced by immunoSEQ multiplex PCR, yet TCRdb's version contains in-frame clones alone and is incomplete. The data show about 400,000 clones, with around nine tenths seen just once and 1.9% held by the top ten. Treatment specified: 15 to 20 received Ad26.COV2.S at low or high dose, single or two shots; roughly five received placebo; per-sample allocation not given. Collection of samples fell on day 63 after the first vaccine or placebo injection. The material was peripheral blood, obtained in a trial of Ad26.COV2.S vaccine versus placebo. The source of these receptors is a person between 18 and 65 years old who received the Ad26.COV2.S COVID-19 vaccine or a placebo.

This chain links TRBV7-9 with TRBJ2-1, with 9 positions matching TRBD2. V lost 5 bases, J lost 6 bases, and 14 bases stayed unmatched. This CDR3 region has 17 residues. Germline values: CDR1 SEHNR, CDR2 FQNEAQ (reference sequence). The CDR3 DNA follows: TGTGCCAGCAGCACACCCCGGACTAGCGCCAAATTCAATGAGCAGTTCTTC. Encoded protein: CASSTPRTSAKFNEQFF. The complete variable domain, with remaining parts taken from reference TRBV7-9 and TRBJ2-1, reads DTGVSQNPRHKITKRGQNVTFRCDPISEHNRLYWYRQTLGQGPEFLTYFQNEAQLEKSRLLSDRFSAERPKGSFSTLEIQRTEQGDSAMYLCASSTPRTSAKFNEQFFGPGTRLTVL.

This chain connects TRBV11-2 to TRBJ2-1; 11 nucleotides line up with TRBD2. CDR3 size: 14 residues. After removal of 4 bases from V and 9 bases from J, the junction contained 5 bases not matched to a gene. The V gene's germline CDR1 is SGHAT and CDR2 FQNNGV. In DNA form, the CDR3 reads TGTGCCAGCAGCTCGGGACTAGCGGTCTCTGAGCAGTTCTTC. This sequence encodes CASSSGLAVSEQFF.

The chain combines TRBV24-1 with TRBJ2-1; 15 bases fit TRBD2. This CDR3 is built from 18 residues. The ends lost 4 bases at V and 3 bases at J; junction bases unmatched: 6. The V gene's germline CDR1 is KGHDR and CDR2 SFDVKD. Here the CDR3 DNA reads TGTGCCACCAGTGACCGCGGGACTAGCGGGAGGAACTACAATGAGCAGTTCTTC. Protein sequence: CATSDRGTSGRNYNEQFF.

The CDR3 DNA follows: TGCGCCAGCAGCTTGGGCAGGGGCCAAGAGACCCAGTACTTC. Protein: CASSLGRGQETQYF. The chain employs TRBV5-1 and TRBJ2-5, with D perhaps matching TRBD1 (6 bases). Between the trimmed V and J ends, which lost 0 bases and 1 base, there was a span of 7 bases. The CDR3 loop spans 14 amino acids. Germline V CDR1 and CDR2: SGHRS, YFSETQ.

The J gene is TRBJ2-3, the V gene TRBV5-4; tentatively, D is TRBD2 (6 bases). CDR1 is SGHNT, CDR2 YYREEE, per germline (reference sequence). This CDR3 has 16 amino acids. Trimming cost V 0 bases and J 2 bases, with 13 bases left between them. The CDR3 DNA follows: TGTGCCAGCAGCTTGGCCGGGGGAGGCTCCACAGATACGCAGTATTTT. It yields the protein CASSLAGGGSTDTQYF.

This clone was observed once. J is TRBJ2-2 and V is TRBV5-4; D gene unclear. This CDR3 has 14 residues. CDR1 SGHNT and CDR2 YYREEE come from the germline V gene (reference sequence). V was trimmed by 4 bases and J by 2 bases, leaving 9 bases between them. CDR3 in amino acids: CASSPDGNTGELFF. The CDR3 DNA follows: TGTGCCAGCAGCCCGGACGGAAACACCGGGGAGCTGTTTTTT.

The rearrangement uses TRBV27 and TRBJ1-2; 7 bases line up with TRBD1. V shed 4 bases and J 2 bases; nucleotides not matched to a gene: 1. Germline-derived CDR1 and CDR2 are MNHEY and SMNVEV (reference sequence). The CDR3 has 13 residues. The CDR3 DNA reads as TGTGCCAGCAGTTCAGGGGGGAACTATGGCTACACCTTC. Translation gives CASSSGGNYGYTF.

The J gene is TRBJ2-1, the V gene TRBV2; D might be TRBD2 (5 bases). The CDR3 consists of 17 residues. The V end was cut by 2 bases, the J end by 1 base, with 15 bases between. CDR1 and CDR2 (germline): SNHLY, FYNNEI. CDR3 residues: CASSELGRGRSYNEQFF. CDR3 DNA sequence: TGTGCCAGCAGTGAATTAGGGAGAGGCCGTTCCTACAATGAGCAGTTCTTC.

A word on this clone: Other DNA sequences in this specimen translate into the identical CDR3. The chain uses TRBV5-6 and TRBJ1-1, with a weak D call TRBD1 (5 bases). Trimming took 4 bases from V and 1 from J, leaving 14 bases between them. The germline CDR1 and CDR2 sequences are SGHDT and YYEEEE. The CDR3 totals 15 residues. CDR3 in amino acids: CASSPRGRGNTEAFF. CDR3 nucleotide sequence: TGTGCCAGCAGCCCTCGGGGGAGGGGGAACACTGAAGCTTTCTTT. The full variable domain, its missing parts supplied by reference TRBV5-6 and TRBJ1-1, is DAGVTQSPTHLIKTRGQQVTLRCSPKSGHDTVSWYQQALGQGPQFIFQYYEEEERQRGNFPDRFSGHQFPNYSSELNVNALLLGDSALYLCASSPRGRGNTEAFFGQGTRLTVV.

V is TRBV6-2 or TRBV6-3 and J is TRBJ2-5; 11 bases are a match to TRBD1. The V gene end was trimmed by 0 bases and the J gene end by 4 bases; junction bases not matched to a gene: 10. Looked up from germline, CDR1 is MNHEY and CDR2 is SVGEGT. The CDR3 has 18 amino acids. Here the CDR3 reads CASSYSGTGQGDRETQYF. The CDR3 coding sequence is TGTGCCAGCAGTTACTCGGGAACGGGACAGGGGGATCGAGAGACCCAGTACTTC.

The rearrangement joins TRBV19 to TRBJ2-3; the D gene is possibly TRBD2 (6 bases). Trimming cost V 5 bases and J 0 bases, with 15 bases left between them. This CDR3 has 16 amino acids. The V gene's germline CDR1 is LNHDA and CDR2 SQIVND (reference sequence). CDR3 loop: CASSPAGATSTDTQYF. The CDR3 region has the DNA TGTGCCAGTAGTCCAGCGGGCGCGACTAGCACAGATACGCAGTATTTT.

This clone has only a few counts. The chain couples TRBV6-1 to TRBJ1-2; TRBD1 agrees at 7 bases. The V and J ends lost 3 bases and 4 bases, in that order; junction bases with no gene match: 8. The germline V gene has CDR1 MNHNS and CDR2 SASEGT. The CDR3 has 15 amino acids. CDR3 in DNA: TGTGCCAGCAGTGAGATCTGGACAGGCACCTATGGCTACACCTTC. It is translated as CASSEIWTGTYGYTF.

The CDR3 DNA sequence: TGTGCCAGTAGCTCTACGGTCCAGGGGCAACTGTTTTTT. The encoded protein is CASSSTVQGQLFF. This chain uses TRBV19 with TRBJ1-4, with a tentative D call TRBD1 (6 bases). The CDR3 length is 13 residues. Between the trimmed V and J ends, which lost 6 bases and 12 bases, there was a span of 17 bases. The germline gives CDR1 LNHDA, CDR2 SQIVND (reference sequence).

This rearrangement joins TRBV5-5 to TRBJ1-1; TRBD1 might be the D (6 bases). Looked up from germline, CDR1 is SGHKS and CDR2 is YYEKEE (reference sequence). V was clipped by 3 bases and J by 2 bases, with 8 bases between them. There are 13 residues in the CDR3. CDR3 DNA: TGTGCCAGCAGCTGGGACACCAACACTGAAGCTTTCTTT. Amino acid sequence: CASSWDTNTEAFF. The full variable domain, in which reference TRBV5-5 and TRBJ1-1 provide the parts outside the CDR3, is DAGVTQSPTHLIKTRGQQVTLRCSPISGHKSVSWYQQVLGQGPQFIFQYYEKEERGRGNFPDRFSARQFPNYSSELNVNALLLGDSALYLCASSWDTNTEAFFGQGTRLTVV.

This chain connects TRBV3-1 (or the pseudogene TRBV3-2) to TRBJ2-3; 9 bases are a match to TRBD1. J lost 4 bases, V lost 2 bases, and 7 bases had no gene match. The CDR3 covers 16 residues. Germline loops: CDR1 LGHDT, CDR2 YNNKEL (reference sequence). The CDR3 loop reads CASSQSGTGQADTQYF. CDR3 DNA sequence: TGTGCCAGCAGCCAATCTGGGACAGGGCAGGCAGATACGCAGTATTTT.

This clone was recorded only once. The V and J genes are TRBV18 and TRBJ2-7; the match to TRBD2 covers 9 bases. This CDR3 region has 16 residues. V lost 2 bases, J lost 2 bases, and 7 bases stayed unmatched. Germline V gene data show CDR1 as KGHSH and CDR2 as LQKENI. The DNA of the CDR3 is TGTGCCAGCTCACCAGTAGCGGGGGTATTGACCTACGAGCAGTACTTC. Protein: CASSPVAGVLTYEQYF.

The V call is TRBV6-5, the J call TRBJ2-3, with 7 bases that match TRBD2. The CDR3 covers 13 residues. Germline-derived CDR1 and CDR2 are MNHEY and SVGAGI. V trimming: 8 bases; J trimming: 0 bases; junction bases outside the gene matches: 2. CDR3 sequence (DNA): TGTGCCAGCGGGGGGGAGAGCACAGATACGCAGTATTTT. This encodes CASGGESTDTQYF.

J is TRBJ2-7 and V is TRBV19; TRBD2 aligns across 11 bases. The CDR3 loop spans 15 amino acids. V trimming: 10 bases; J trimming: 5 bases; junction bases outside the gene matches: 13. Germline V gene sequence: CDR1 LNHDA, CDR2 SQIVND (reference sequence). CDR3 bases: TGTGCCACTGGTAAACTAGCGGGAGAAGGGGACGAGCAGTACTTC. Protein sequence: CATGKLAGEGDEQYF.

This sequence joins TRBV19 and TRBJ1-3; a weak D match, TRBD1 (5 bases). CDR3 length: 13 residues. CDR1 and CDR2 from the germline V gene are LNHDA and SQIVND (reference sequence). The ends were cut back, 10 bases at V and 3 bases at J, with 13 bases in the middle. The CDR3 sequence is CATSTAGGNTIYF. CDR3 sequence (DNA): TGTGCCACTTCGACAGCCGGTGGAAACACCATATATTTT.

This clone was found once. The chain is built from TRBV3-1 (or the pseudogene TRBV3-2) and TRBJ2-2; TRBD1 matches 8 bases. This CDR3 has 16 residues. Germline CDR1 is LGHDT and CDR2 is YNNKEL (reference sequence). Trimming at V came to 0 bases and at J to 5 bases, leaving 5 bases not matched to a gene. CDR3 loop: CASSQEDRVGTGELFF. Here the CDR3 DNA reads TGTGCCAGCAGCCAAGAGGACAGGGTGGGGACCGGGGAGCTGTTTTTT.

This chain connects TRBV21-1 to TRBJ2-1; the table's D call, TRBD1, was not checked against the DNA. TRBV21-1 is given as a pseudogene. The CDR3 runs to 12 residues. CDR3 bases: TGTGCCAGCAGCAAAAGAGGGGGCCCCGCGATCTTC. It translates to CASSKRGGPAIF.

The gene calls are TRBV4-3 and TRBJ1-4, with a weak D call TRBD1 (6 bases). In germline, CDR1 is LGHNA, CDR2 YSLEER. The germline V and J ends were trimmed by 0 bases and 7 bases, with 24 bases remaining between them. The CDR3 extends over 19 amino acids. The CDR3 bases are TGCGCCAGCAGCCAAGATAGGCCCAGGGACAACGGACGGGGTGAAAAACTGTTTTTT. Protein product: CASSQDRPRDNGRGEKLFF.

The chain combines TRBV9 with TRBJ2-2; no reliable D call. CDR1 and CDR2 (germline): SGDLS, YYNGEE. V gave up 0 bases and J gave up 6 bases, with 12 bases separating them. This CDR3 has 15 amino acids. CDR3 nucleotides: TGTGCCAGCAGCGTAGGAAGTTTGATCGCCGGGGAGCTGTTTTTT. This translates into CASSVGSLIAGELFF.

This clone was recorded once. V and J are TRBV29-1 and TRBJ2-6; D is unresolved. Germline assignment: CDR1 SQVTM and CDR2 ANQGSEA. The CDR3 spans 13 residues. V was shortened by 5 bases and J by 1 base, with 6 bases between the two germline ends. CDR3 DNA: TGCAGCGTTCGAAGATCTGGGGCCAACGTCCTGACTTTC. Amino acid sequence: CSVRRSGANVLTF.

This sequence joins TRBV5-1 and TRBJ2-7, with TRBD2 identical over 13 bases. V shed 2 bases and J 4 bases; nucleotides not matched to a gene: 6. CDR3 length: 16 residues. Germline assignment: CDR1 SGHRS and CDR2 YFSETQ. The CDR3 DNA follows: TGCGCCAGCAGCTTCGGGACTAGCGGGAAACAATACGAGCAGTACTTC. Protein product: CASSFGTSGKQYEQYF.

The chain has TRBV5-1 and TRBJ2-4; weak D call: TRBD2 (5 bases). Germline V gene sequence: CDR1 SGHRS, CDR2 YFSETQ. With 0 bases removed from V and 8 bases from J, the gap between germline ends came to 12 bases. This CDR3 contains 14 residues. The CDR3 nucleotides are TGCGCCAGCAGCTTGGTTGGCCCAGCGGACATTCAGTACTTC. This codes for CASSLVGPADIQYF.

The chain has TRBV5-1 and TRBJ2-7; 11 nucleotides agree with TRBD1. Germline trimming cut 5 bases from V and 2 bases from J; bases unmatched to any gene: 3. Per the germline V gene, CDR1 is SGHRS and CDR2 is YFSETQ. CDR3 length equals 14 residues. The CDR3 DNA is TGCGCCAGCAGGGACAGGGGGCCCACCTACGAGCAGTACTTC. This sequence encodes CASRDRGPTYEQYF.

The chain combines TRBV15 with TRBJ2-5; 7 bases align to TRBD1. This CDR3 has 15 amino acids. The germline V gene encodes CDR1 LNHNV and CDR2 YYDKDF (reference sequence). The junction had 8 bases not matched to a gene; V was cut back by 3 bases and J by 4 bases. The CDR3 coding sequence is TGTGCCACCAGCAGGGGACACTCAGGGGGAGAGACCCAGTACTTC. It yields the protein CATSRGHSGGETQYF.